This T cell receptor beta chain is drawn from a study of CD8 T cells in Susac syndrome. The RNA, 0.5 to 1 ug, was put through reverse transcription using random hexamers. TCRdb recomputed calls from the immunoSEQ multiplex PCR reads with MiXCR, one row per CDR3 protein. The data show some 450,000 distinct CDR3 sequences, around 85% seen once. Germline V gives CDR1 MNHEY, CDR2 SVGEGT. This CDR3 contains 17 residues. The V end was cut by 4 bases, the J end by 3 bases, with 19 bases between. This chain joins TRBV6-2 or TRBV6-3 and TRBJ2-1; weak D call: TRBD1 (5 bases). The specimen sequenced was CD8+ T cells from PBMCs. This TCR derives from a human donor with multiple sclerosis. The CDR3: CASSSFRLDKSYNEQFF. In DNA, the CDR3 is TGTGCCAGCAGTTCCTTTCGCTTGGACAAGAGCTACAATGAGCAGTTCTTC.